These 9 T cell receptor beta chains were sequenced from one sample in a study of OX40 agonist ivuxolimab in advanced cancers. Measured with immunoSEQ multiplex PCR; TCRdb has only the in-frame clones, and not every one. Of more than 50,000 clones in the sample, 85% were seen once. The sample was CD4+ or CD8+ T cells sorted from blood, taken in a trial of the OX40 agonist ivuxolimab. The receptors stem from an adult with an advanced solid tumor such as melanoma, head and neck, liver or kidney cancer.

The rearrangement uses TRBV18 and TRBJ1-5, with a weak D call TRBD1 (6 bases). The length of the CDR3 is 15 residues. CDR1 is KGHSH, CDR2 LQKENI, per germline. Between the trimmed V and J ends, which lost 4 bases and 1 base, there was a span of 11 bases. The CDR3 reads CASSLGQPSNQPQHF. CDR3 DNA sequence: TGTGCCAGCTCACTTGGACAGCCCAGCAATCAGCCCCAGCATTTT.

The genes are TRBV5-1 and TRBJ1-5; the D is unclear. Germline V gives CDR1 SGHRS, CDR2 YFSETQ. This CDR3 has 15 residues. Trimming removed 4 bases at V and 0 bases at J, with 11 bases between. CDR3 sequence reads: CASSLVPDSNQPQHF. DNA for the CDR3: TGCGCCAGCAGCCTAGTCCCAGATAGCAATCAGCCCCAGCATTTT.

This chain links TRBV7-3 with TRBJ2-1, with 16 bases that match TRBD2. V dropped 5 bases and J dropped 10; count of bases not matched to a gene: 5. Germline CDR1 is SGHTA and CDR2 is FQGTGA. This CDR3 is built from 15 residues. CDR3 residues: CASSPGLAGGREQFF. In nucleotides, the CDR3 is TGTGCCAGCAGCCCGGGACTAGCGGGAGGGCGGGAGCAGTTCTTC.

The CDR3 DNA follows: TGTGCCATCAGTGAGGGGGGACAGCGATACTCCTACGAGCAGTACTTC. Amino acid sequence: CAISEGGQRYSYEQYF. The chain links TRBV10-3 to TRBJ2-7; 7 nucleotides line up with TRBD1. The ends lost 2 bases at V and 0 bases at J; junction bases unmatched: 7. The CDR3 runs 16 residues. Germline V gives CDR1 ENHRY, CDR2 SYGVKD.

This clone was seen once. This rearrangement joins TRBV10-2 to TRBJ1-1; D is possibly TRBD1 (5 bases). The ends were cut back, 6 bases at V and 4 bases at J, with 18 bases in the middle. Germline loops: CDR1 WSHSY, CDR2 SAAADI. The CDR3 consists of 15 residues. In DNA, the CDR3 is TGCGCCAGCAGGGGGACGGGCGGGCCTGTCACTGAAGCTTTCTTT. Protein: CASRGTGGPVTEAFF.

The CDR3 DNA follows: TGCGCCAGCAGTGAGTTAGGAGGGGGCGGCTACACCTTC. Its protein product is CASSELGGGGYTF. The rearrangement joins TRBV10-2 to TRBJ1-2; 7 nucleotides line up with TRBD1. Per the germline V gene, CDR1 is WSHSY and CDR2 is SAAADI. V shed 1 base, J shed 8 bases, and the junction held 4 bases outside the gene matches. CDR3 length: 13 residues.

The J gene is TRBJ1-1, the V gene TRBV7-3; 9 bases line up with TRBD1. The CDR3 spans 13 residues. The J segment lost 10 bases and the V segment lost 2 bases, leaving 5 bases of the junction unmatched. The germline V gene encodes CDR1 SGHTA and CDR2 FQGTGA. The CDR3, as DNA: TGTGCCAGCAGCTTAGACAGGGGGGACGGAGCTTTCTTT. Amino acid sequence: CASSLDRGDGAFF.

The V call is TRBV11-2, the J call TRBJ2-3; 9 bases align to TRBD2. J lost 0 bases, V lost 0 bases, and 7 bases had no gene match. This CDR3 has 18 residues. CDR1 SGHAT and CDR2 FQNNGV come from the germline V gene. The CDR3 here is CASSLDGWAGGSTDTQYF. CDR3 in DNA: TGTGCCAGCAGCTTAGATGGCTGGGCGGGAGGGAGCACAGATACGCAGTATTTT.

V is TRBV10-2 and J is TRBJ2-3; 8 bases align to TRBD2. Trimming took 10 bases from V and 2 from J; bases not matched to a gene: 8. The CDR3 runs 14 residues. Germline V gene data show CDR1 as WSHSY and CDR2 as SAAADI. The CDR3 nucleotides read TGCGCCACGGGACTAGGGGCCGCCACAGATACGCAGTATTTT. Translating gives CATGLGAATDTQYF.